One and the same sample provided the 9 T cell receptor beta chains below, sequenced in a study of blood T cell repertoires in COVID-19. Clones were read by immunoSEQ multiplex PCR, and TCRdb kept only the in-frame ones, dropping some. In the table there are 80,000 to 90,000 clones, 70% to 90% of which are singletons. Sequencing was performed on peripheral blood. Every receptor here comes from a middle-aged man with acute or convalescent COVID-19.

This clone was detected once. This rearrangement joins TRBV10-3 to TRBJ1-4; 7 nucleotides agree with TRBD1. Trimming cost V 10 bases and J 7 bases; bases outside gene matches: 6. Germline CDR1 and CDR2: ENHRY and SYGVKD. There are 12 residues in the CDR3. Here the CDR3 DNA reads TGTGCCACCCGACAGGGAGGTGAAAAACTGTTTTTT. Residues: CATRQGGEKLFF.

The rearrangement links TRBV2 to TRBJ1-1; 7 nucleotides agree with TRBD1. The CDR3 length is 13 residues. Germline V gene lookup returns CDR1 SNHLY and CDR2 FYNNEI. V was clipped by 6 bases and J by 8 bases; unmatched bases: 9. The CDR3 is CASRADRTLEAFF. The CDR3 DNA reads TGTGCCAGCAGAGCGGACAGGACTCTGGAAGCTTTCTTT.

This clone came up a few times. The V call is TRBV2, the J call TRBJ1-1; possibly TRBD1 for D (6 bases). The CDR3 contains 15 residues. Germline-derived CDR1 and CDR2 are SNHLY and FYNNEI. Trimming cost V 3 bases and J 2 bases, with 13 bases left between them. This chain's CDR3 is CASSDTGTQNTEAFF. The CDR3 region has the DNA TGTGCCAGCAGTGACACCGGGACACAAAACACTGAAGCTTTCTTT.

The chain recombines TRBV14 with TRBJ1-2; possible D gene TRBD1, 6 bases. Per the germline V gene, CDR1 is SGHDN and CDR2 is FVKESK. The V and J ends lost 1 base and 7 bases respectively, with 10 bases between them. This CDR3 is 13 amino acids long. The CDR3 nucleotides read TGTGCCAGCAGCCAAGGAGGGGGTGGTGGCTACACCTTC. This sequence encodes CASSQGGGGGYTF.

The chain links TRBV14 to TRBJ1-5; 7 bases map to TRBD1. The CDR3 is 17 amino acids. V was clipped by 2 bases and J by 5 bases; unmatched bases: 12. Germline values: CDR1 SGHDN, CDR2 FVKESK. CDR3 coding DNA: TGTGCCAGCAGCCAAAATCCCCCCCGGGACAGATATCAGCCCCAGCATTTT. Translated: CASSQNPPRDRYQPQHF.

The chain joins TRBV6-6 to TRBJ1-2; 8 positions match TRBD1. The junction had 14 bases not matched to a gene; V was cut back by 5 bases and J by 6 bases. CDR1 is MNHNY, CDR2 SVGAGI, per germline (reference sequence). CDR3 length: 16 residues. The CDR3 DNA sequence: TGTGCCAGCAGTCGAACCATCACAGGGGGGGACCATGGCTACACCTTC. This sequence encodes CASSRTITGGDHGYTF.

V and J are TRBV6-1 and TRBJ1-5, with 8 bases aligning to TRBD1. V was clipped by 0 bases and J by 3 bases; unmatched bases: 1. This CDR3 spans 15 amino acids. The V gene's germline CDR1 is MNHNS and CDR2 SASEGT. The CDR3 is CASSEAGQVNQPQHF. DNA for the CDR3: TGTGCCAGCAGTGAAGCGGGACAGGTCAATCAGCCCCAGCATTTT.

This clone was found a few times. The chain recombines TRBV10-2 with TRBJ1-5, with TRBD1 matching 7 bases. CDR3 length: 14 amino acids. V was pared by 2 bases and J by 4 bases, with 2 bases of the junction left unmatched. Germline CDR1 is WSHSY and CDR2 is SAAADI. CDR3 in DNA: TGCGCCAGCAGTGAGAGACAGGGAAATCAGCCCCAGCATTTT. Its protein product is CASSERQGNQPQHF.

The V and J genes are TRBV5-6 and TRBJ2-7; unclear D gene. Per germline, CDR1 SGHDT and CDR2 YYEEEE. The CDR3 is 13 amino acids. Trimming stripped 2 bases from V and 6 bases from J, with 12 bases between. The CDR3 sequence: CASSLPYSGEQYF. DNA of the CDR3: TGTGCCAGCAGCTTACCCTACTCGGGCGAGCAGTACTTC.